The 9 T cell receptor beta chains reported below all come from one sample, sequenced in a study of shared clonotypes between healthy human individuals. Measured with immunoSEQ multiplex PCR; TCRdb has only the in-frame clones, and not every one. The sample shows around 2.1 million clones, almost 96% of them seen only once. Sequencing was carried out using naive CD4+ T cells sorted from blood. Specified subset: CD45RA+ positively selected. These TCRs come from a man between 18 and 35 years old in good health.

CDR3 DNA sequence: TGTGCCAGCAGGGCTAGCGGGGTCCAAGAGACCCAGTACTTC. The encoded protein is CASRASGVQETQYF. This chain connects TRBV6-1 to TRBJ2-5; 9 bases are shared with TRBD2. Germline V lookup: CDR1 MNHNS, CDR2 SASEGT. Unmatched junction bases numbered 3, after V lost 6 bases and J lost 1 base. CDR3 length equals 14 residues.

This rearrangement joins TRBV7-2 to TRBJ1-2; D not resolved. Trimming cost V 2 bases and J 3 bases, with 16 bases left between them. Germline CDR1 and CDR2: SGHTA and FQGNSA. There are 16 residues in the CDR3. The CDR3 spells CASSLWADNHHYGYTF. The DNA of the CDR3 is TGTGCCAGCAGCTTATGGGCAGACAATCATCACTATGGCTACACCTTC.

V is TRBV5-1 and J is TRBJ1-1; no reliable D call. This CDR3 comprises 15 residues. V gave up 0 bases and J gave up 0 bases, with 9 bases separating them. From germline, CDR1 is SGHRS and CDR2 YFSETQ. The CDR3 here is CASSLDPVLNTEAFF. The CDR3 DNA reads TGCGCCAGCAGCTTGGATCCGGTTCTGAACACTGAAGCTTTCTTT.

The rearrangement uses TRBV18 and TRBJ2-2, with TRBD2 identical over 10 bases. V was pared by 3 bases and J by 5 bases, with 6 bases of the junction left unmatched. Germline values: CDR1 KGHSH, CDR2 LQKENI. This CDR3 is built from 16 residues. The CDR3 sequence: CASSPRLAGVTGELFF. DNA of the CDR3: TGTGCCAGCTCACCCCGGCTAGCGGGAGTTACCGGGGAGCTGTTTTTT.

The V gene is TRBV6-4, the J gene TRBJ2-2, with 7 bases fitting TRBD1. The CDR3 length is 13 residues. CDR1 is MRHNA, CDR2 SNTAGT, per germline. V dropped 6 bases and J dropped 5; count of bases not matched to a gene: 3. The CDR3 is CASSAQGTGELFF. DNA of the CDR3: TGTGCCAGCAGCGCACAGGGGACCGGGGAGCTGTTTTTT.

The chain couples TRBV6-5 to TRBJ1-1, with no clear D. Germline values: CDR1 MNHEY, CDR2 SVGAGI. The germline V and J ends were trimmed by 7 bases and 1 base, with 7 bases remaining between them. The CDR3 is 12 amino acids. Here the CDR3 DNA reads TGTGCCAGCAAGAACAGGAACACTGAAGCTTTCTTT. It codes for CASKNRNTEAFF.

The chain is built from TRBV6-4 and TRBJ1-6, with TRBD1 matching 8 bases. CDR3 length equals 14 residues. Germline assignment: CDR1 MRHNA and CDR2 SNTAGT. With 6 bases clipped from V and 9 bases from J, the junction kept 7 bases outside the gene matches. The CDR3 DNA is TGTGCCAGCAGCCCACAGGGGGGCAGTTCACCCCTCCACTTT. Amino acid sequence: CASSPQGGSSPLHF.

This clone was detected once. This chain joins TRBV7-6 and TRBJ2-5, with D unclear. The V gene's germline CDR1 is SGHVS and CDR2 FNYEAQ. V lost 5 bases to trimming and J lost 1 base, with 14 bases between them. The CDR3 loop spans 15 amino acids. The chain's CDR3 is CASSLESRGQETQYF. The CDR3 DNA reads TGTGCCAGCAGCCTTGAATCCCGCGGCCAAGAGACCCAGTACTTC.

The chain recombines TRBV7-2 with TRBJ2-1; a possible D gene is TRBD1 (6 bases). Germline V gene data show CDR1 as SGHTA and CDR2 as FQGNSA. The CDR3 spans 15 residues. With 5 bases removed from V and 2 bases from J, the gap between germline ends came to 13 bases. CDR3 amino acids: CASSPQTGTYNEQFF. The CDR3 region has the DNA TGTGCCAGCAGCCCCCAGACAGGCACCTACAATGAGCAGTTCTTC.